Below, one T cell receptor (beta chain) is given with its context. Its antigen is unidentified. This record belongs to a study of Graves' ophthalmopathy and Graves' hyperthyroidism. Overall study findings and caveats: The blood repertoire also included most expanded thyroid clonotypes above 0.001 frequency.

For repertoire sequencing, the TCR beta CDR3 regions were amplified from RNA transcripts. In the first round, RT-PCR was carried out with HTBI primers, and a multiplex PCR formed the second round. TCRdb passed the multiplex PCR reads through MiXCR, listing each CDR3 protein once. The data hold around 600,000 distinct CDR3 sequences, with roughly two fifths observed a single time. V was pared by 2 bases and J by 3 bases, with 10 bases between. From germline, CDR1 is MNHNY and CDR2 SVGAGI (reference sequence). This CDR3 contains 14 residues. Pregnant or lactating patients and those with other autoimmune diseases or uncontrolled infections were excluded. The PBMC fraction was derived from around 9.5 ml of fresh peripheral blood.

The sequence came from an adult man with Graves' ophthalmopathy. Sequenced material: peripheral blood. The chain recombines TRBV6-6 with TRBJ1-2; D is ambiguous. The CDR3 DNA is TGTGCCAGCAGTTACGCCGCGTTATACTATGGCTACACCTTC. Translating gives CASSYAALYYGYTF.